This section outlines one T cell receptor beta chain sequence together with its context. Clones were sequenced by immunoSEQ multiplex PCR, and TCRdb holds only the in-frame ones, with some missing. The table shows tens of thousands of clones, with 88% occurring only once. This entry belongs to a study of chemoradiotherapy in HPV16-positive cancers. CDR1 and CDR2 (germline): SQVTM, ANQGSEA. V dropped 6 bases and J dropped 5 bases, with 14 bases sitting between them. The CDR3 has 13 residues. This chain joins TRBV29-1 and TRBJ2-4, with D perhaps TRBD2 (6 bases). This TCR derives from a human donor with HPV-associated anogenital cancer. The material sequenced was blood, taken from a patient who underwent chemoradiotherapy. The CDR3 protein is CSVDVWEENIQYF. Written as DNA, the CDR3 is TGCAGCGTGGACGTTTGGGAGGAAAACATTCAGTACTTC.